This is a list of T cell receptor beta chains from one sample in a study of cytomegalovirus exposure and HLA in healthy donors. The assay was immunoSEQ multiplex PCR, and TCRdb's table has in-frame clones only and misses some. The data hold roughly 110,000 clones, with 60% to 80% observed a single time. The sequencing input was PBMCs. Receptors originate from a human donor in good health. The CDR3 runs from the conserved cysteine through the conserved F or W. The D gene is left open where the match is weak.

j_gene	v_gene	d_gene	CDR3aa
TRBJ2-3	TRBV18	TRBD2	CASSPQDSGSGSDTQYF
TRBJ1-6	TRBV13	-	CASSLGRGNSPPHF
TRBJ2-3	TRBV7-2	-	CASATSTDTQYF
TRBJ1-6	TRBV19	TRBD1	CASSWDRDNSPLHF
TRBJ2-1	TRBV5-1	TRBD2	CASILGLADNEQFF
TRBJ2-7	TRBV5-1	TRBD1	CASRPTGTGFYEQYF
TRBJ1-1	TRBV13	-	CASSLRLGSNGGDTEAFF
TRBJ2-7	TRBV6-1	TRBD1	CASREAGGRYEQYF
TRBJ1-2	TRBV5-4	-	CASSRDYGYTF
TRBJ2-1	TRBV21-1	-	CASRSGRSSYNEQFF
TRBJ2-5	TRBV19	TRBD1	CASRDRVGETQYF
TRBJ2-1	TRBV6-6	TRBD2	CASSPLLAGGPFEQFF
TRBJ1-1	TRBV5-1	-	CASSLGRSPNTEAFF
TRBJ2-7	TRBV28	-	CASSPPGGIYEQYF
TRBJ2-7	TRBV4-2	-	CASSQELQVTYEQYF
TRBJ1-3	TRBV19	TRBD1	CASNRGSGNTIYF
TRBJ2-1	TRBV28	TRBD1	CASSLWGRDSHREQFF
TRBJ2-1	TRBV6-5	-	CASWGSGTRLNEQFF
TRBJ2-7	TRBV5-4	-	CASSQRTDPYEQYF
TRBJ1-1	TRBV25-1	-	CASSDIDRYAEAFF
TRBJ1-2	TRBV5-4	TRBD1	CASSSGGANYGYTF
TRBJ2-7	TRBV30	-	CAWRPSPSAGYEQYF
TRBJ1-3	TRBV9	-	CASSVDVRTGNTIYF
TRBJ1-2	TRBV12-5	-	CASGLGGTNYGYTF
TRBJ2-5	TRBV27	TRBD1	CASISRDRGWETQYF
TRBJ2-3	TRBV2	-	CASSAADHPDTQYF
TRBJ1-1	TRBV2	-	CASSASVEAAFF
TRBJ1-1	TRBV21-1	-	CASRNSLYAGQGECTEAFF
TRBJ2-5	TRBV14	-	CASSPRQTQETQYF
TRBJ2-7	TRBV28	-	CASLQEGEQYF
TRBJ2-2	TRBV30	-	CAWSKRARRTGELFF
TRBJ1-4	TRBV19	TRBD1	CASGRTGADEKLFF
TRBJ2-2	TRBV7-2	TRBD2	CASSGPLAGGLTGELFF
TRBJ1-6	TRBV6-5	-	CASRLRAGDSPLHF
TRBJ2-1	TRBV11-2	-	CASSLDLSTSSYNEQFF
TRBJ1-2	TRBV28	TRBD1	CASSYPGTGMGRYTF
TRBJ2-5	TRBV2	-	CASTGAGGSNQETQYF
TRBJ2-7	TRBV11-1	-	CASSLGTTYEQYF
TRBJ2-2	TRBV5-6	-	CASRFQNTGELFF
TRBJ2-7	TRBV5-4	TRBD2	CASSPAGRLAAYEQYF
TRBJ2-5	TRBV7-2	TRBD1	CASSFDRGYQETQYF
TRBJ1-2	TRBV6-5	TRBD1	CASSLGTGRGYTF
TRBJ2-1	TRBV12-5	TRBD1	CASGLGQGGYNEQFF
TRBJ1-2	TRBV29-1	TRBD1	CSVEDVQGAWSNYGYTF
TRBJ2-4	TRBV28	-	CASSPHPRGEGTKNIQYF
TRBJ2-5	TRBV29-1	TRBD1	CSVVVTGGKETQYF
TRBJ2-3	TRBV19	-	CASSIQNRATDTQYF
TRBJ1-2	TRBV6-1	-	CASSEYSYGYTF
TRBJ1-3	TRBV7-8	-	CASSSPNSGNTIYF
-	TRBV2	TRBD2	CASSENTSGSYEQYF
TRBJ1-1	TRBV9	TRBD1	CASSVTSRGREAFF
TRBJ2-2	TRBV7-9	-	CASRQGDSNTGELFF
TRBJ1-1	TRBV30	-	CAWSVGKNTEAFF
TRBJ2-3	TRBV15	TRBD1	CATSRGDRVPDTQYF
TRBJ1-5	TRBV6-6	-	CASSSSGGVGFPQHF
TRBJ2-3	TRBV13	TRBD1	CASSLGLGTGVTDTQYF
TRBJ1-2	TRBV30	-	CAWSHPPGGTYGYTF
TRBJ2-5	TRBV28	TRBD2	CASTASGGKETQYF
TRBJ1-1	TRBV2	-	CASRGRVGRGNTEAFF